This passage covers 16 T cell receptor beta chains from one sample sequenced in a study of siplizumab effects on memory and regulatory T cells. The method was immunoSEQ multiplex PCR; TCRdb's version includes in-frame clones alone and lacks a portion of them. The sample consists of approximately 120,000 clones, 92% of them appearing once. Sequenced material: Tregs sorted from blood. Receptors were obtained from a human donor in good health.

Concerning this clone itself: This CDR3 is also generated by other DNA sequences in the sample. The chain is built from TRBV2 and TRBJ1-5; D gene uncertain. The CDR3 is made up of 13 amino acids. The V end lost 7 bases, the J end lost 1 base, and 8 bases lay between the germline ends. Per germline, CDR1 SNHLY and CDR2 FYNNEI. CDR3 loop: CASTRESNQPQHF. The CDR3 DNA reads TGTGCCAGCACCCGGGAGAGCAATCAGCCCCAGCATTTT.

This clone was seen only once. V and J are TRBV2 and TRBJ2-2; 7 bases agree with TRBD2. Germline V gene sequence: CDR1 SNHLY, CDR2 FYNNEI. V was clipped by 3 bases and J by 6 bases; unmatched bases: 4. The CDR3 length is 14 residues. CDR3 in DNA: TGTGCCAGCAGTGATCAACTAGCGTCCGGGGAGCTGTTTTTT. Its translation: CASSDQLASGELFF.

V and J are TRBV2 and TRBJ1-2, with D uncertain. The CDR3 consists of 11 residues. V was trimmed by 1 base and J by 5 bases, leaving 2 bases between them. Germline CDR1 and CDR2: SNHLY and FYNNEI. The CDR3 loop reads CASSEGYGYTF. CDR3 bases: TGTGCCAGCAGTGAAGGGTATGGCTACACCTTC.

The J gene is TRBJ1-4, the V gene TRBV19; D unclear. Trimming took 2 bases from V and 0 from J, leaving 10 bases between them. The germline V gene has CDR1 LNHDA and CDR2 SQIVND (reference sequence). The CDR3 covers 16 residues. CDR3 in DNA: TGTGCCAGTAGTATAATCGGGAGATCAACTAATGAAAAACTGTTTTTT. This codes for CASSIIGRSTNEKLFF.

The chain combines TRBV15 with TRBJ2-3; TRBD2 might be the D (5 bases). CDR1 is LNHNV and CDR2 is YYDKDF in the germline V gene (reference sequence). This CDR3 comprises 17 residues. V lost 6 bases to trimming and J lost 5 bases, with 24 bases between them. The CDR3 nucleotides read TGTGCCACCAGGCCGGGCGGAGCGGTTCGACGTGGAGATACGCAGTATTTT. Encoded protein: CATRPGGAVRRGDTQYF.

The genes are TRBV5-1 and TRBJ2-3, with TRBD1 matching 8 bases. V was pared by 0 bases and J by 1 base, with 4 bases of the junction left unmatched. CDR1 and CDR2 (germline): SGHRS, YFSETQ. The CDR3 consists of 16 residues. As DNA, the CDR3 is TGCGCCAGCAGCTTGGCGGCAGGGGGCCGCACAGATACGCAGTATTTT. Translated, it gives CASSLAAGGRTDTQYF.

CDR3 protein: CASRDWTGNSPLHF. DNA of the CDR3: TGTGCCAGCAGAGACTGGACAGGGAATTCACCCCTCCACTTT. The chain is built from TRBV6-5 and TRBJ1-6; 8 nucleotides match TRBD1. Germline V gives CDR1 MNHEY, CDR2 SVGAGI. Unmatched junction bases numbered 5, after V lost 6 bases and J lost 7 bases. This CDR3 spans 14 amino acids.

This chain links TRBV15 with TRBJ2-7; D not resolved. The CDR3 is 14 residues long. Germline lookup yields CDR1 LNHNV and CDR2 YYDKDF (reference sequence). Trimming took off 2 bases at V and 2 bases at J, with 10 bases between the two ends. CDR3 in amino acids: CATSRLRSAYEQYF. The DNA for the CDR3 is TGTGCCACCAGCAGACTTAGATCAGCCTACGAGCAGTACTTC.

This clone was detected only once. CDR3 sequence: CASSRQAGNYGYTF. The CDR3 DNA is TGTGCCAGCAGCCGCCAAGCCGGGAACTATGGCTACACCTTC. J is TRBJ1-2 and V is TRBV16, with D unclear. The germline gives CDR1 KGHSY, CDR2 FQNENV. CDR3 size: 14 residues. V shed 4 bases and J shed 2 bases, with 11 bases lying between them. The variable domain in full, completed from reference TRBV16 and TRBJ1-2, reads GEEVAQTPKHLVRGEGQKAKLYCAPIKGHSYVFWYQQVLKNEFKFLISFQNENVFDETGMPKERFSAKCLPNSPCSLEIQATKLEDSAVYFCASSRQAGNYGYTFGSGTRLTVV.

This chain uses TRBV18 with TRBJ2-7, with D unclear. CDR1 KGHSH and CDR2 LQKENI come from the germline V gene. V lost 3 bases and J lost 2, with 2 bases in between. The CDR3 totals 11 residues. The CDR3 region is CASSPAYEQYF. CDR3 bases: TGTGCCAGCTCACCTGCCTACGAGCAGTACTTC.

The chain has TRBV6-5 and TRBJ1-2, with D hard to call. With 0 bases removed from V and 5 bases from J, the gap between germline ends came to 10 bases. Germline-derived CDR1 and CDR2 are MNHEY and SVGAGI. The CDR3 runs to 14 residues. The CDR3 nucleotides read TGTGCCAGCAGTTACTCATTCGGAGGTTATGGCTACACCTTC. Amino acid sequence: CASSYSFGGYGYTF.

This chain links TRBV7-9 with TRBJ1-2; D might be TRBD1 (5 bases). V lost 1 base and J 8 bases, leaving 11 bases between the germline ends. The V gene's germline CDR1 is SEHNR and CDR2 FQNEAQ (reference sequence). CDR3 length: 13 residues. DNA of the CDR3: TGTGCCAGCAGCTTAGTAGGAGGGGTCGGCTACACCTTC. This translates into CASSLVGGVGYTF. The full variable domain, with the rest looked up from reference TRBV7-9 and TRBJ1-2, is DTGVSQNPRHKITKRGQNVTFRCDPISEHNRLYWYRQTLGQGPEFLTYFQNEAQLEKSRLLSDRFSAERPKGSFSTLEIQRTEQGDSAMYLCASSLVGGVGYTFGSGTRLTVV.

V usage is TRBV5-8 and J usage is TRBJ2-3; 7 bases align to TRBD1. Trimming took 3 bases from V and 2 from J; bases not matched to a gene: 9. Germline CDR1 is SGHTS and CDR2 is YDEGEE. The CDR3 extends over 16 amino acids. The CDR3 is CASSSGTAAFTDTQYF. The CDR3 DNA is TGTGCCAGCAGCTCAGGGACAGCAGCTTTCACAGATACGCAGTATTTT.

This chain joins TRBV28 and TRBJ2-7, with TRBD1 matching over 7 bases. Germline trimming cut 2 bases from V and 3 bases from J; bases unmatched to any gene: 10. This CDR3 is 16 amino acids long. The germline V gene has CDR1 MDHEN and CDR2 SYDVKM. The CDR3 coding sequence is TGTGCCAGCAGTTTAAGGGGGCTAGGCGCCCTCTACGAGCAGTACTTC. Residues: CASSLRGLGALYEQYF.

The chain couples TRBV27 to TRBJ2-1; D ambiguous. The V and J ends lost 5 bases and 4 bases respectively, with 12 bases between them. The V gene's germline CDR1 is MNHEY and CDR2 SMNVEV (reference sequence). The CDR3 loop spans 14 amino acids. The CDR3 nucleotides read TGTGCCAGCAGTACGTGGGTCGGATACAATGAGCAGTTCTTC. Translated: CASSTWVGYNEQFF.

The chain links TRBV6-5 to TRBJ2-5, with D perhaps being TRBD1 or TRBD2 (6 bases each). The CDR3 is 15 residues long. The V end lost 5 bases, the J end lost 2 bases, and 15 bases lay between the germline ends. Looked up from germline, CDR1 is MNHEY and CDR2 is SVGAGI. CDR3 nucleotide sequence: TGTGCCAGCAGTGCCACCCGGGGGCCTCAAGAGACCCAGTACTTC. It encodes CASSATRGPQETQYF.